This T cell receptor (beta chain) was documented in a study of identical twins. A template switching step contributed a universal primer site, while unique molecular identifiers were present in the cDNA. MiXCR, run by TCRdb on the 5' RACE reads, gives a single entry per CDR3 protein. The sample includes some 1,600,000 distinct CDR3 sequences, 25% to 35% of them seen just once. V was pared by 0 bases and J by 2 bases, with 0 bases of the junction left unmatched. The CDR3 has 15 amino acids. Germline V gene sequence: CDR1 ENHRY, CDR2 SYGVKD. Study results and limitations: Insertions were reduced in abundant cord blood beta clonotypes but not in memory repertoires.

This clonotype was observed many times. Its matching antigen is unknown. Donors were all healthy Caucasians. This TCR derives from a newborn girl in good health. Sequencing was carried out using cord blood. The chain employs TRBV10-3 and TRBJ1-5; TRBD1 aligns across 8 bases. This CDR3 reads CAISESGQGNQPQHF. CDR3 in DNA: TGTGCCATCAGTGAGTCGGGACAGGGCAATCAGCCCCAGCATTTT.